The 26 T cell receptor beta chains presented below share a single source sample, sequenced in a study of beta chain features in type 1 diabetes. Reverse transcribing all isolated RNA meant expressed TCRB transcripts were sequenced. Profiled with immunoSEQ multiplex PCR; TCRdb holds only in-frame clones, not every one. Of 390,000 or so clones listed, about 15% are singletons. Sequenced material: naive CD4+ T cells from blood. These receptors originate from a man aged 25-40 years in good health.

This clone was counted a few times. This chain connects TRBV29-1 to TRBJ1-1; D might be TRBD1 (6 bases). The V and J ends lost 0 bases and 13 bases respectively, with 30 bases between them. The germline CDR1 and CDR2 sequences are SQVTM and ANQGSEA. The CDR3 spans 17 residues. The CDR3 reads CSVEDPRGRGTQGGGFF. The CDR3 DNA reads as TGCAGCGTTGAAGATCCCCGTGGGAGGGGGACACAGGGAGGTGGTTTCTTT.

This clone has just a few counts. The J gene is TRBJ2-3, the V gene TRBV14, with 10 bases aligning to TRBD2. The CDR3 has 19 residues. The germline CDR1 and CDR2 sequences are SGHDN and FVKESK. Unmatched junction bases numbered 11, after V lost 2 bases and J lost 0 bases. This CDR3 reads CASSQIFGLADASTDTQYF. CDR3 coding DNA: TGTGCCAGCAGCCAAATCTTCGGACTAGCGGACGCTAGCACAGATACGCAGTATTTT.

J is TRBJ2-5 and V is TRBV18; 10 positions match TRBD2. The junction had 5 bases not matched to a gene; V was cut back by 5 bases and J by 5 bases. The CDR3 totals 14 residues. The germline V gene encodes CDR1 KGHSH and CDR2 LQKENI. CDR3 region: CASSSLAGAETQYF. CDR3 nucleotides: TGTGCCAGCTCATCTCTAGCGGGAGCGGAGACCCAGTACTTC.

The chain employs TRBV25-1 and TRBJ1-4, with D perhaps matching TRBD1 (5 bases). Germline V CDR1 and CDR2: MGHDK, SYGVNS. CDR3 length equals 15 residues. Between the trimmed V and J ends, which lost 1 base and 0 bases, there was a span of 6 bases. DNA for the CDR3: TGTGCCAGCAGTGAATCCAGGGCAACTAATGAAAAACTGTTTTTT. Its protein is CASSESRATNEKLFF. The variable domain in full, completed from reference TRBV25-1 and TRBJ1-4, reads EADIYQTPRYLVIGTGKKITLECSQTMGHDKMYWYQQDPGMELHLIHYSYGVNSTEKGDLSSESTVSRIRTEHFPLTLESARPSHTSQYLCASSESRATNEKLFFGSGTQLSVL.

The V and J genes are TRBV29-1 and TRBJ2-7; D call uncertain. The germline V gene has CDR1 SQVTM and CDR2 ANQGSEA. CDR3 length equals 10 residues. The ends were cut back, 5 bases at V and 2 bases at J, with 4 bases in the middle. The CDR3 coding sequence is TGCAGCGTTAAACCCTACGAGCAGTACGTC. Protein: CSVKPYEQYV.

CDR3 amino acids: CAISEAGQGGHETQYF. The CDR3 DNA reads TGTGCCATCAGTGAGGCTGGGCAGGGCGGACACGAGACCCAGTACTTC. The rearrangement uses TRBV10-3 and TRBJ2-5, with D possibly TRBD1 on 5 matching bases. Germline CDR1 and CDR2: ENHRY and SYGVKD. The CDR3 contains 16 residues. V was shortened by 2 bases and J by 5 bases, with 18 bases between the two germline ends.

The table lists this clone with a few counts. The genes are TRBV27 and TRBJ2-5; D not certain. CDR1 and CDR2 from the germline V gene are MNHEY and SMNVEV (reference sequence). There are 12 residues in the CDR3. V shed 7 bases and J shed 5 bases, with 11 bases lying between them. CDR3 bases: TGTGCCAGCAATACCCCCTGGGAGACCCAGTACTTC. Its translation: CASNTPWETQYF.

In this sample, this clone turned up a few times. This chain joins TRBV4-3 and TRBJ2-3, with TRBD1 identical over 9 bases. Germline values: CDR1 LGHNA, CDR2 YSLEER. The CDR3 loop spans 18 amino acids. With 4 bases clipped from V and 7 bases from J, the junction kept 18 bases outside the gene matches. The CDR3 nucleotides are TGCGCCAGCAGCCCAGGGACAGGGCGAGGCCCACCACCACATACGCAGTATTTT. The encoded protein is CASSPGTGRGPPPHTQYF.

This clone has more than one count but fewer than ten. This rearrangement joins TRBV28 to TRBJ2-7; no clear D. Between the trimmed V and J ends, which lost 1 base and 3 bases, there was a span of 7 bases. CDR1 is MDHEN, CDR2 SYDVKM, per germline. There are 13 residues in the CDR3. The CDR3 protein is CASSLSTHYEQYV. The CDR3 nucleotides read TGTGCCAGCAGTTTATCGACACACTACGAGCAGTACGTC.

In its sample, this clone was seen a few times. The chain has TRBV11-3 and TRBJ1-2; D not resolved. This CDR3 comprises 12 residues. The V end lost 4 bases, the J end lost 8 bases, and 11 bases lay between the germline ends. Looked up from germline, CDR1 is SGHNT and CDR2 is YENEEA. CDR3 sequence reads: CASSSVVGGYTF. The CDR3 DNA follows: TGTGCCAGCAGCTCCGTCGTTGGCGGCTACACCTTC.

The rearrangement links TRBV7-2 to TRBJ2-7; D is possibly TRBD1 (6 bases). Between the trimmed V and J ends, which lost 0 bases and 6 bases, there was a span of 18 bases. The CDR3 totals 16 residues. Per the germline V gene, CDR1 is SGHTA and CDR2 is FQGNSA. CDR3 in DNA: TGTGCCAGCAGCTTAGCTCAGGGGCCTCAAAGCGGCGAGCAGTACTTC. This sequence encodes CASSLAQGPQSGEQYF.

This clone has a handful of counts. The V gene is TRBV2, the J gene TRBJ2-7, with D maybe TRBD1 (5 bases). Germline V gene data show CDR1 as SNHLY and CDR2 as FYNNEI. With 6 bases removed from V and 12 bases from J, the gap between germline ends came to 12 bases. The CDR3 is 10 amino acids. The CDR3 reads CASSTGAGYF. CDR3 coding DNA: TGTGCCAGCAGCACAGGAGCAGGGTACTTC.

This clone was seen only a few times. This chain links TRBV19 with TRBJ2-5, with a possible D match to TRBD2 (5 bases). V lost 1 base to trimming and J lost 5 bases, with 8 bases between them. The CDR3 runs 13 residues. Germline CDR1 is LNHDA and CDR2 is SQIVND (reference sequence). CDR3 sequence: CASSIGTGETQYF. For the CDR3, the DNA is TGTGCCAGTAGTATAGGGACTGGGGAGACCCAGTACTTC.

This clone was seen only a few times. The chain couples TRBV7-8 to TRBJ2-4; 10 bases align to TRBD2. CDR3 size: 19 residues. Germline V CDR1 and CDR2: SGHVS, FQNEAQ. Trimming removed 1 base from V and 0 bases from J; junction bases left unmatched: 9. This CDR3 is CASSLGGLAGVVAKNIQYF. For the CDR3, the DNA is TGTGCCAGCAGCTTAGGAGGCCTAGCGGGGGTAGTAGCCAAAAACATTCAGTACTTC.

This clone was observed a few times. The chain carries TRBV6-1 and TRBJ1-2; the D is unclear. The V end lost 6 bases, the J end lost 5 bases, and 13 bases lay between the germline ends. The CDR3 length is 13 residues. The germline CDR1 and CDR2 sequences are MNHNS and SASEGT. CDR3 region: CASRIDTSYGYTF. CDR3 DNA sequence: TGTGCCAGCAGGATCGACACAAGTTATGGCTACACCTTC.

This chain joins TRBV7-2 and TRBJ2-2; D unclear. V lost 2 bases to trimming and J lost 3 bases, with 10 bases between them. Germline V gene data show CDR1 as SGHTA and CDR2 as FQGNSA. CDR3 length equals 15 residues. In DNA form, the CDR3 reads TGTGCCAGCAGCTTATTTGGGCCGGACACCGGGGAGCTGTTTTTT. Translation gives CASSLFGPDTGELFF.

This clone appeared a few times. The chain links TRBV5-4 to TRBJ2-3; D tentatively fits TRBD1 or TRBD2 (5 bases each). The CDR3 is 15 residues long. CDR1 SGHNT and CDR2 YYREEE come from the germline V gene (reference sequence). Trimming shortened V by 2 bases and J by 4 bases, and 14 bases separated the two germline ends. CDR3 DNA: TGTGCCAGCAGCTTATTGTCCGGGGCCGCAGATACGCAGTATTTT. Amino acids: CASSLLSGAADTQYF.

The chain links TRBV29-1 to TRBJ1-1, with 8 bases matching TRBD1. With V trimmed by 1 base and J by 4 bases, 8 bases remained unmatched. CDR3 size: 15 residues. Germline CDR1 SQVTM, CDR2 ANQGSEA. This chain's CDR3 is CSVEVFGQGRTEAFF. CDR3 nucleotide sequence: TGCAGCGTTGAAGTGTTCGGACAGGGTCGCACTGAAGCTTTCTTT.

This clone was counted between two and nine times. V and J are TRBV29-1 and TRBJ1-2; D unresolved. Trimming left V 8 bases short and J 5 bases short, with 6 bases between. CDR1 SQVTM and CDR2 ANQGSEA come from the germline V gene. This CDR3 spans 9 amino acids. The chain's CDR3 is CSPGYGYTF. The CDR3 region has the DNA TGCAGCCCGGGGTATGGCTACACCTTC.

The rearrangement uses TRBV4-3 and TRBJ2-3; 9 positions agree with TRBD1. Germline trimming cut 0 bases from V and 7 bases from J; bases unmatched to any gene: 8. The CDR3 contains 16 residues. Germline V CDR1 and CDR2: LGHNA, YSLEER. CDR3 sequence (DNA): TGCGCCAGCAGCCAAGATGTGGGACAGGGTGCGAATACGCAGTATTTT. This sequence encodes CASSQDVGQGANTQYF.

DNA for the CDR3: TGTGCCAGTAGTCGTCTGAACACTGAAGCTTTCTTT. Its translation is CASSRLNTEAFF. The rearrangement uses TRBV19 and TRBJ1-1; D remains unclear. CDR1 is LNHDA, CDR2 SQIVND, per germline (reference sequence). The CDR3 covers 12 residues. Trimming took off 5 bases at V and 0 bases at J, with 4 bases between the two ends. The full variable domain, completed using reference TRBV19 and TRBJ1-1, is DGGITQSPKYLFRKEGQNVTLSCEQNLNHDAMYWYRQDPGQGLRLIYYSQIVNDFQKGDIAEGYSVSREKKESFPLTVTSAQKNPTAFYLCASSRLNTEAFFGQGTRLTVV.

This clone was detected a few times. The chain carries TRBV27 and TRBJ2-5; 8 bases align to TRBD2. The germline V gene encodes CDR1 MNHEY and CDR2 SMNVEV (reference sequence). The V gene end was trimmed by 4 bases and the J gene end by 5 bases; junction bases not matched to a gene: 6. The CDR3 loop spans 14 amino acids. This CDR3 reads CASSSFSGVETQYF. The CDR3 coding sequence is TGTGCCAGCAGTTCGTTTAGCGGGGTTGAGACCCAGTACTTC.

This clone was seen many times. This rearrangement joins TRBV9 to TRBJ2-1; D is unclear. V was trimmed by 4 bases and J by 6 bases, leaving 14 bases between them. Germline CDR1 reads SGDLS; CDR2 reads YYNGEE. This CDR3 region has 14 residues. The CDR3 DNA reads as TGTGCCAGCAGCACGCGACCCTATGGCAATGAGCAGTTCTTC. Encoded protein: CASSTRPYGNEQFF.

There are a few counts of this clone. The rearrangement joins TRBV6-5 to TRBJ1-6, with 8 bases lining up with TRBD1. The CDR3 sequence is 16 residues long. Trimming cost V 0 bases and J 8 bases; bases outside gene matches: 6. CDR1 and CDR2 (germline): MNHEY, SVGAGI. The CDR3 here is CASSYSQGARHSPLHF. The CDR3 region has the DNA TGTGCCAGCAGTTACTCCCAGGGGGCACGTCATTCACCCCTCCACTTT.

The V call is TRBV30, the J call TRBJ1-3; unclear D gene. Trimming shortened V by 2 bases and J by 9 bases, and 17 bases separated the two germline ends. The CDR3 loop spans 14 amino acids. CDR1 and CDR2 (germline): GTSNPN, SVGIG (reference sequence). CDR3 sequence: CAWSPALLDSTIYF. The DNA of the CDR3 is TGTGCCTGGAGTCCAGCGCTCCTGGATTCCACCATATATTTT.

V is TRBV13 and J is TRBJ2-5; D may be TRBD1 or TRBD2 (6 bases each). This CDR3 comprises 15 residues. Germline assignment: CDR1 PRHDT and CDR2 FYEKMQ (reference sequence). V was shortened by 3 bases and J by 5 bases, with 16 bases between the two germline ends. CDR3 residues: CASSFRSGGGETQYF. The CDR3 DNA reads TGTGCCAGCAGCTTTAGGTCCGGAGGGGGTGAGACCCAGTACTTC. The variable domain in full, completed from reference TRBV13 and TRBJ2-5, reads AAGVIQSPRHLIKEKRETATLKCYPIPRHDTVYWYQQGPGQDPQFLISFYEKMQSDKGSIPDRFSAQQFSDYHSELNMSSLELGDSALYFCASSFRSGGGETQYFGPGTRLLVL.